The clone carrying this T cell receptor beta chain was detected only once. This specimen comes from a study of T cell changes during pregnancy in multiple sclerosis. The CDR3 is made up of 11 amino acids. The V and J ends lost 1 base and 10 bases respectively, with 7 bases between them. Germline CDR1 is SEHNR and CDR2 is FQNEAQ (reference sequence). The repertoire was sequenced with immunoSEQ multiplex PCR; TCRdb's copy has only in-frame clones and lacks some. The repertoire holds under 75,000 clones, around 92% seen once, with roughly 2% in the top ten. This TCR was recovered from a female donor with multiple sclerosis, enrolled in a pregnancy study. This specimen was peripheral blood, taken in the first trimester of pregnancy. The V gene is TRBV7-9, the J gene TRBJ1-1, with no clear D. CDR3 residues: CASSLGRGAFF. The CDR3 DNA follows: TGTGCCAGCAGCTTAGGACGAGGAGCTTTCTTT. Filled out from reference TRBV7-9 and TRBJ1-1, the complete variable domain reads DTGVSQNPRHKITKRGQNVTFRCDPISEHNRLYWYRQTLGQGPEFLTYFQNEAQLEKSRLLSDRFSAERPKGSFSTLEIQRTEQGDSAMYLCASSLGRGAFFGQGTRLTVV.